This T cell receptor beta chain is drawn from a study of beta chain features in type 1 diabetes. General study results and limits: In type 1 diabetes patients, VDJ junctions had fewer insertions; deletions at these junctions were more frequent. Possible PCR preference for shorter templates applied equally to patients and controls. Shortening of TCRB CDR3s, moderate but significant, appeared in all four CD4+ subsets of Type 1 diabetes patients.

For this clone: Its antigen is undetermined. A read error is possible here, since a much larger clone lies one base away.

The CDR3 has 13 amino acids. Germline V gene lookup returns CDR1 SGDLS and CDR2 YYNGEE. V was trimmed by 9 bases and J by 0 bases, leaving 7 bases between them. Every sorted population was more than 95% pure. The investigators reverse transcribed all of the isolated RNA, so they sequenced expressed TCRB transcripts. TCRdb's table, derived via immunoSEQ multiplex PCR, lists solely in-frame clones and lacks some. The top ten clones hold roughly 0.11% of a sample with around 710,000 clones, around 12% of them seen once. This chain links TRBV9 with TRBJ2-6, with D unclear. This sequence was found in a man aged 30 to 45 with type 1 diabetes. The specimen was naive CD4+ T cells from blood. The DNA for the CDR3 is TGTGCCACCACGAGCTCTGGGGCCAACGTCCTGACTTTC. Amino acids: CATTSSGANVLTF.